This T cell receptor beta chain was found in a study of neurological immune-mediated disorders. A single record per CDR3 protein comes from TCRdb applying MiXCR to the 5' RACE reads. This table has about 38,000 distinct CDR3 sequences, about 4.4% appearing once. This clonotype was seen repeatedly, ten times or more. Germline loops: CDR1 MGHRA, CDR2 YSYEKL. J was trimmed by 5 bases and V by 8 bases; bases with no gene match: 12. The CDR3 length is 14 residues. Input material: CD4+ T cells from blood. The chain recombines TRBV4-1 with TRBJ2-7; TRBD1 aligns across 7 bases. The receptor was isolated from a man younger than 35 in good health. The CDR3 reads CASRVTGSTHEQYF. CDR3 coding DNA: TGCGCCAGCCGTGTGACAGGGTCGACCCACGAGCAGTACTTC.